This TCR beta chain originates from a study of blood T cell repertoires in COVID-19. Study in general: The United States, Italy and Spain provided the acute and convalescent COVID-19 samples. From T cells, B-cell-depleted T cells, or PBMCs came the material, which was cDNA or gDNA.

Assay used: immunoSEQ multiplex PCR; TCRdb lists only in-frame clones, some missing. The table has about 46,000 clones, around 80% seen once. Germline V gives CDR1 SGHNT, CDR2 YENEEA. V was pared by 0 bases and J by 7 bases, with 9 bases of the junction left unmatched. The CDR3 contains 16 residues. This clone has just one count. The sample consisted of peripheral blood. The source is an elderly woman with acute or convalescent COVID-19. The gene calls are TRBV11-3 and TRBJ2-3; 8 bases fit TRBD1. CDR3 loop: CASSLEGQGARNTQYF. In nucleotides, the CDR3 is TGTGCCAGCAGCTTAGAGGGGCAGGGGGCGCGGAATACGCAGTATTTT.